The present T cell receptor (beta chain) was sequenced within a study of radiotherapy plus CTLA-4 blockade in lung cancer. The study's findings and limits: Response was reportedly best predicted by early blood T cell clone dynamics, with interferon-beta. Among blood TCR repertoires after radiotherapy plus ipilimumab, tumor-derived clones expanded.

Method: immunoSEQ multiplex PCR; TCRdb's copy keeps in-frame clones and lacks some. This table holds around 59,000 clones, just over 75% found once. V was pared by 1 base and J by 2 bases, with 2 bases of the junction left unmatched. Germline values: CDR1 MGHRA, CDR2 YSYEKL. There are 16 residues in the CDR3. Those with chemo-refractory metastatic non-small-cell lung cancer were treated with focal radiation combined with CTLA-4 blockade using ipilimumab. A remark on this clone: Antigen specificity is unknown.

V usage is TRBV4-1 and J usage is TRBJ2-5; 12 nucleotides align to TRBD2. The starting material was peripheral blood, obtained from a patient treated with radiotherapy plus ipilimumab. This TCR was recovered from a human donor with non-small cell lung cancer who had a partial response to radiotherapy plus ipilimumab. For the CDR3, the DNA is TGCGCCAGCAGCCAAGTCCTAGCGGGGGGGCAAGAGACCCAGTACTTC. Translating gives CASSQVLAGGQETQYF.